This note documents a single T cell receptor beta chain sequence. The data were obtained in a study of blood T cell repertoires in COVID-19. In the source study's methods: Amplification of reference gene primers provided the estimated nucleated cell counts. Profiled with immunoSEQ multiplex PCR; TCRdb holds only in-frame clones, not every one. V, J and clone size are those of that table, while D and trimming were read from the DNA. The repertoire holds some 310,000 clones, with 90% as singletons. The CDR3 runs 16 residues. Germline V gene lookup returns CDR1 SGHRS and CDR2 YFSETQ. Trimming removed 4 bases at V and 7 bases at J, with 18 bases between.

Sequenced sample: peripheral blood. This TCR was sampled from a woman aged 30 to 39 with COVID-19, enrolled during active disease. V gene TRBV5-1 combines with J gene TRBJ1-6; D not certain. The CDR3 nucleotides are TGCGCCAGCAGCCGATCACTCGAGACGGGAAATTCACCCCTCCACTTT. Translated, it gives CASSRSLETGNSPLHF.